The clone carrying this T cell receptor (beta chain) was picked up many times. Antigen: not known. The sample comes from a study of CD8 T cells in ankylosing spondylitis. Study findings and constraints: Clones that were linked to disease were CD8+ and were relatively rare in peripheral blood. Ankylosing spondylitis blood appeared to carry a characteristic TCR beta motif of several highly homologous variants.

The germline gives CDR1 LGHDT, CDR2 YNNKEL (reference sequence). Unmatched junction bases numbered 9, after V lost 4 bases and J lost 4 bases. CDR3 length equals 15 residues. As the method for making TCR beta libraries, quantitative 5'-RACE with molecular barcodes was used. TCRdb ran MiXCR on the 5' RACE reads and lists one entry per CDR3 protein. The table lists 200,000 to 300,000 distinct CDR3 sequences, about 10% of them singletons, with around 2.6% in the top ten. Sequencing input: blood, either unsorted or a sorted T cell fraction (not recorded which). The TCR comes from a male donor with ankylosing spondylitis or in good health (not recorded which). The chain uses TRBV3-1 and TRBJ1-1; 7 bases fit TRBD1. Written as DNA, the CDR3 is TGTGCCAGCAGCCGATGGGGGACAGTGGGCACTGAAGCTTTCTTT. Its protein product is CASSRWGTVGTEAFF.